The 10 T cell receptor beta chains presented below share a single source sample, sequenced in a study of T cells in Graves' hyperthyroidism and ophthalmopathy. Researchers took RNA transcripts and amplified the TCR beta CDR3 regions from them. First-round RT-PCR targeting the TCR CDR3 was performed with the HTBI primer set. A single record per CDR3 protein comes from TCRdb applying MiXCR to the multiplex PCR reads. This sample has some 620,000 distinct CDR3 sequences, with 15% to 20% found just once. Source material: blood. The receptors here all came from a woman under 40 with Graves' hyperthyroidism.

This clonotype appeared a few times. Sequence at one end of the junction differs from germline and may be a read error. V usage is TRBV6-1 and J usage is TRBJ2-1, with 7 bases fitting TRBD2. The CDR3 spans 13 residues. Germline V gives CDR1 MNHNS, CDR2 SASEGT. The CDR3 protein is CACSPPGLHEQFF. DNA of the CDR3: TGTGCCTGCAGTCCCCCGGGACTACATGAGCAGTTCTTC.

Comments on this clonotype: A read error is possible here, since a much larger clone lies one base away. J is TRBJ2-1 and V is TRBV11-2; 7 bases are shared with TRBD1. Germline lookup yields CDR1 SGHAT and CDR2 FQNNGV. The CDR3 is 15 residues long. V was pared by 0 bases and J by 9 bases, with 8 bases of the junction left unmatched. The CDR3 region is CASSLDRGQYSEQFF. The CDR3 DNA sequence: TGTGCCAGCAGCTTAGATCGGGGACAGTATAGTGAGCAGTTCTTC.

There are many counts of this clonotype. DNA for the CDR3: TGTGCCAGCAGTTTAGCGCTAACGGCGGGAGAAGAGCAGTTCTTC. This encodes CASSLALTAGEEQFF. This chain joins TRBV12-3 or TRBV12-4 and TRBJ2-1, with 7 bases aligning to TRBD2. This CDR3 has 15 residues. V lost 0 bases to trimming and J lost 10 bases; unmatched junction nucleotides: 9.

CDR3 nucleotide sequence: TGCGCCAGCAGCTTAGAGGGAGGGCCCCACGAGCAGTACTTC. Translated: CASSLEGGPHEQYF. V and J are TRBV5-1 and TRBJ2-7; the match to TRBD2 covers 7 bases. With V trimmed by 2 bases and J by 5 bases, 7 bases remained unmatched. The CDR3 extends over 14 amino acids. Germline V CDR1 and CDR2: SGHRS, YFSETQ. Full variable domain (remainder filled in from reference TRBV5-1 and TRBJ2-7): KAGVTQTPRYLIKTRGQQVTLSCSPISGHRSVSWYQQTPGQGLQFLFEYFSETQRNKGNFPGRFSGRQFSNSRSEMNVSTLELGDSALYLCASSLEGGPHEQYFGPGTRLTVT.

The genes are TRBV9 and TRBJ1-1, with a possible D match to TRBD1 (5 bases). The CDR3 sequence is 15 residues long. Germline CDR1 is SGDLS and CDR2 is YYNGEE. Between the trimmed V and J ends, which lost 0 bases and 8 bases, there was a span of 17 bases. The chain's CDR3 is CASSVVAGGGAEAFF. The CDR3 DNA follows: TGTGCCAGCAGCGTAGTAGCCGGGGGGGGAGCGGAAGCTTTCTTT.

The V call is TRBV7-3, the J call TRBJ2-2, with 15 bases matching TRBD2. Losses at the gene ends were 4 bases for V and 4 bases for J; bases not matched to a gene: 7. Germline V CDR1 and CDR2: SGHTA, FQGTGA. The CDR3 is 18 amino acids. The CDR3 region has the DNA TGTGCCAGCAGCTCCCCGGGACTAGCGGGAGGTCGCACCGGGGAGCTGTTTTTT. This sequence encodes CASSSPGLAGGRTGELFF. The full variable domain, its missing parts supplied by reference TRBV7-3 and TRBJ2-2, is GAGVSQTPSNKVTEKGKYVELRCDPISGHTALYWYRQSLGQGPEFLIYFQGTGAADDSGLPNDRFFAVRPEGSVSTLKIQRTERGDSAVYLCASSSPGLAGGRTGELFFGEGSRLTVL.

This clonotype was counted a few times. V and J are TRBV20-1 and TRBJ2-3; tentatively, D is TRBD2 (6 bases). CDR3 size: 16 residues. V lost 3 bases and J 2 bases, leaving 18 bases between the germline ends. Germline V CDR1 and CDR2: DFQATT, SNEGSKA (reference sequence). This CDR3 reads CSARKTSADLTDTQYF. The DNA of the CDR3 is TGCAGTGCTAGGAAGACTAGTGCGGACCTCACAGATACGCAGTATTTT.

In this sample, this clonotype turned up many times. The J gene is TRBJ2-1, the V gene TRBV6-1, with a weak D call TRBD2 (6 bases). The V end was cut by 3 bases, the J end by 3 bases, with 15 bases between. The CDR3 runs to 16 residues. CDR1 is MNHNS, CDR2 SASEGT, per germline. CDR3 nucleotides: TGTGCCAGCAGTGAGGGTGGAGGGCCCCTCTACAATGAGCAGTTCTTC. The encoded protein is CASSEGGGPLYNEQFF.

This clonotype was seen more than once but under ten times. V gene TRBV7-2 combines with J gene TRBJ1-2; D call uncertain. Germline assignment: CDR1 SGHTA and CDR2 FQGNSA. Trimming stripped 4 bases from V and 4 bases from J, with 16 bases between. The CDR3 sequence is 15 residues long. CDR3 DNA sequence: TGTGCCAGCAGCTCAAGTTTCGGGGATTCCTATGGCTACACCTTC. It yields the protein CASSSSFGDSYGYTF.

This clonotype was recorded many times. The V call is TRBV28, the J call TRBJ2-1; 8 positions agree with TRBD1. The junction had 6 bases not matched to a gene; V was cut back by 2 bases and J by 6 bases. The CDR3 runs 15 residues. Germline V gene lookup returns CDR1 MDHEN and CDR2 SYDVKM. CDR3 nucleotide sequence: TGTGCCAGCAGTTTAGTCAGGGGGCTGCTCAATGAGCAGTTCTTC. Amino acids: CASSLVRGLLNEQFF.